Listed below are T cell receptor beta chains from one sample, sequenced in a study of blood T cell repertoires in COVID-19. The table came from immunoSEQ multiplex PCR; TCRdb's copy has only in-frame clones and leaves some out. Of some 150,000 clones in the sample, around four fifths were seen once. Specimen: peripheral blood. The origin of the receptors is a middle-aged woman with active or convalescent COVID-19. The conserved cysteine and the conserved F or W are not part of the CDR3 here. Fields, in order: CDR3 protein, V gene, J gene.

CDR3 protein: ASTGGVWNTEAF; V gene: TRBV10-1; J gene: TRBJ1-1
CDR3 protein: ASSIPPTGGNQPQH; V gene: TRBV19; J gene: TRBJ1-5
CDR3 protein: ASSRMTGQGNSPLH; V gene: TRBV6-6; J gene: TRBJ1-6
CDR3 protein: ASRSDSYGYT; V gene: TRBV2; J gene: TRBJ1-2
CDR3 protein: ASNRGRADSNQPQH; V gene: TRBV6-6; J gene: TRBJ1-5
CDR3 protein: ASSFQGPRGYT; V gene: TRBV5-6; J gene: TRBJ1-2
CDR3 protein: ASRPGGRGGTEAF; V gene: TRBV19; J gene: TRBJ1-1
CDR3 protein: ASRNAGTSGTGELF; V gene: TRBV5-5; J gene: TRBJ2-2
CDR3 protein: ASSLGPRDRKGYGYT; V gene: TRBV7-6; J gene: TRBJ1-2
CDR3 protein: ASSYTQGAKITDTQY; V gene: TRBV6-2/TRBV6-3; J gene: TRBJ2-3
CDR3 protein: ASSSSYRDTQY; V gene: TRBV6-2/TRBV6-3; J gene: TRBJ2-3
CDR3 protein: ASGGGRGVNTEAF; V gene: TRBV19; J gene: TRBJ1-1
CDR3 protein: ASSPRTGAEQY; V gene: TRBV7-2; J gene: TRBJ2-7
CDR3 protein: ASSQVAGDSYNEQF; V gene: TRBV4-3; J gene: TRBJ2-1
CDR3 protein: ASRVTGTANTEAF; V gene: TRBV19; J gene: TRBJ1-1
CDR3 protein: ASSIETGSNEQF; V gene: TRBV6-5; J gene: TRBJ2-1
CDR3 protein: ATRLVDYYGYT; V gene: TRBV10-3; J gene: TRBJ1-2
CDR3 protein: ASSLDRGTDTQY; V gene: TRBV6-6; J gene: TRBJ2-3
CDR3 protein: ASSATGVGGYT; V gene: TRBV19; J gene: TRBJ1-2
CDR3 protein: ASSPPWGEPGDEQY; V gene: TRBV18; J gene: TRBJ2-7
CDR3 protein: ATGDTGTPYNEQF; V gene: TRBV10-2; J gene: TRBJ2-1
CDR3 protein: ASSVGVAGGGNEQF; V gene: TRBV9; J gene: TRBJ2-1
CDR3 protein: ASSRSGLAGVEQY; V gene: TRBV3-1/TRBV3-2; J gene: TRBJ2-7
CDR3 protein: ASGVALPYEQY; V gene: TRBV7-2; J gene: TRBJ2-7
CDR3 protein: ASSPSGANQPQH; V gene: TRBV3-1/TRBV3-2; J gene: TRBJ1-5
CDR3 protein: ASSQGARANYGYT; V gene: TRBV4-1; J gene: TRBJ1-2
CDR3 protein: ASSQWGERETQY; V gene: TRBV4-3; J gene: TRBJ2-5
CDR3 protein: ASSWGATDTQY; V gene: TRBV5-6; J gene: TRBJ2-3
CDR3 protein: ASSPNGGITEAF; V gene: TRBV18; J gene: TRBJ1-1
CDR3 protein: ASSQRLREQY; V gene: TRBV3-1/TRBV3-2; J gene: TRBJ2-7
CDR3 protein: ASSRQGRTEAF; V gene: TRBV7-9; J gene: TRBJ1-1
CDR3 protein: SVVLGITKQGATYSGNTIY; V gene: TRBV29-1; J gene: TRBJ1-3
CDR3 protein: ASRLGPSAYGYT; V gene: TRBV28; J gene: TRBJ1-2
CDR3 protein: ASSLDAGPPYGYT; V gene: TRBV7-2; J gene: TRBJ1-2
CDR3 protein: ASSGQGREQY; V gene: TRBV28; J gene: TRBJ2-7
CDR3 protein: ASSMPRITGTGYQPQH; V gene: TRBV19; J gene: TRBJ1-5
CDR3 protein: ASSAAVLDGNEQF; V gene: TRBV5-1; J gene: TRBJ2-1
CDR3 protein: ASSLGLAGGRTDTQY; V gene: TRBV5-1; J gene: TRBJ2-3
CDR3 protein: ASSKRGRGSSNQPQH; V gene: TRBV21-1; J gene: TRBJ1-5
CDR3 protein: SAQDTGELF; V gene: TRBV20-1; J gene: TRBJ2-2
CDR3 protein: ASSRPQGNHEQY; V gene: TRBV3-1/TRBV3-2; J gene: TRBJ2-7